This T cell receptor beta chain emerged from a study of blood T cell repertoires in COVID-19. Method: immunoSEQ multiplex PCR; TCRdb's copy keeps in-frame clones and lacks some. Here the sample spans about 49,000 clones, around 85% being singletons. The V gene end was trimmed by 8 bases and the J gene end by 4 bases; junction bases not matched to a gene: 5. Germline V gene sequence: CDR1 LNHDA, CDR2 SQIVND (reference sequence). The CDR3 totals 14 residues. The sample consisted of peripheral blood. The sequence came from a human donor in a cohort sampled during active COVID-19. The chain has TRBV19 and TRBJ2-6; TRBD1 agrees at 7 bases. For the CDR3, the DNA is TGTGCCAGTCGACAGGGTTCGGGGGCCAACGTCCTGACTTTC. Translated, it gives CASRQGSGANVLTF.